This passage covers 6 T cell receptor beta chains from one sample sequenced in a study of blood T cell repertoires in COVID-19. Assay: immunoSEQ multiplex PCR; the TCRdb copy retains only in-frame clones and omits some. The sample holds approximately 320,000 clones, about 88% seen once. Sequenced input: PBMCs or T cells enriched from blood (not recorded which). The receptors derive from a man in his sixties who had recovered from COVID-19.

This chain links TRBV23-1 with TRBJ1-6; 7 bases are shared with TRBD1. TRBV23-1 is an ORF, with its function uncertain. This CDR3 comprises 17 residues. Losses at the gene ends were 3 bases for V and 3 bases for J; bases not matched to a gene: 8. CDR3 loop: CASSQVPGQNYNSPLHF. The CDR3 DNA is TGCGCCAGCAGTCAGGTACCGGGACAGAACTATAATTCACCCCTCCACTTT.

J is TRBJ2-1 and V is TRBV5-1; perhaps TRBD1 as D (5 bases). This CDR3 has 15 residues. Trimming left V 6 bases short and J 0 bases short, with 13 bases between. In germline, CDR1 is SGHRS, CDR2 YFSETQ. The DNA for the CDR3 is TGCGCCAGCACCCGACAGACAAGCTCCTACAATGAGCAGTTCTTC. It specifies CASTRQTSSYNEQFF.

The rearrangement links TRBV30 to TRBJ1-1; weak D call: TRBD1 (5 bases). V was trimmed by 1 base and J by 0 bases, leaving 9 bases between them. CDR1 GTSNPN and CDR2 SVGIG come from the germline V gene (reference sequence). CDR3 length equals 14 residues. The CDR3 region is CAWSATAMNTEAFF. CDR3 in DNA: TGTGCCTGGAGTGCGACAGCTATGAACACTGAAGCTTTCTTT.

The chain employs TRBV11-3 and TRBJ2-1; D is uncertain. This CDR3 region has 13 residues. Germline assignment: CDR1 SGHNT and CDR2 YENEEA. V lost 5 bases and J 0 bases, leaving 5 bases between the germline ends. The CDR3 region has the DNA TGTGCCAGCAGCGAGAGCTCCTACAATGAGCAGTTCTTC. It codes for CASSESSYNEQFF.

The chain is built from TRBV9 and TRBJ2-7, with D perhaps matching TRBD1 (5 bases). Germline CDR1 reads SGDLS; CDR2 reads YYNGEE. With 0 bases removed from V and 3 bases from J, the gap between germline ends came to 25 bases. The CDR3 sequence is 19 residues long. CDR3 bases: TGTGCCAGCAGCGTAGGTAAGGGGCTGGAACTTAGGGTGGACTACGAGCAGTACTTC. Amino acid sequence: CASSVGKGLELRVDYEQYF. Variable domain in full (rest from reference TRBV9 and TRBJ2-7): DSGVTQTPKHLITATGQRVTLRCSPRSGDLSVYWYQQSLDQGLQFLIQYYNGEERAKGNILERFSAQQFPDLHSELNLSSLELGDSALYFCASSVGKGLELRVDYEQYFGPGTRLTVT.

The gene calls are TRBV19 and TRBJ1-5, with D perhaps matching TRBD1 (5 bases). Trimming removed 8 bases at V and 0 bases at J, with 17 bases between. The V gene's germline CDR1 is LNHDA and CDR2 SQIVND (reference sequence). The CDR3 runs 16 residues. Written as DNA, the CDR3 is TGTGCCAGTTCCGGGGGACTACTTTATAGCAATCAGCCCCAGCATTTT. Translation: CASSGGLLYSNQPQHF.